The next 29 T cell receptor beta chains were all read from a single sample in a study of T cells in tumors after PD-1 blockade. The assay was immunoSEQ multiplex PCR, and TCRdb's table has in-frame clones only and misses some. Here the sample spans tens of thousands of clones, approximately 73% being singletons. Sequenced here: PBMCs, sampled after anti-PD-1 treatment. The origin of the receptors is a human donor with basal cell carcinoma.

The chain is built from TRBV9 and TRBJ2-7; D unclear. This CDR3 comprises 14 residues. The V and J ends lost 4 bases and 6 bases respectively, with 17 bases between them. Germline V gene lookup returns CDR1 SGDLS and CDR2 YYNGEE. In nucleotides, the CDR3 is TGTGCCAGCAGCCCCCGAAAGTCCCGGGCCGAGCAGTACTTC. Amino acids: CASSPRKSRAEQYF.

This chain joins TRBV4-3 and TRBJ1-5; a weak D match, TRBD1 (5 bases). The CDR3 has 17 residues. Trimming cost V 0 bases and J 3 bases, with 15 bases left between them. Germline V gene sequence: CDR1 LGHNA, CDR2 YSLEER. CDR3 protein: CASSQDETGRYNQPQHF. Here the CDR3 DNA reads TGCGCCAGCAGCCAAGATGAAACAGGACGTTACAATCAGCCCCAGCATTTT.

The chain employs TRBV5-1 and TRBJ1-4, with D uncertain. The CDR3 totals 15 residues. The germline V gene encodes CDR1 SGHRS and CDR2 YFSETQ. Trimming pared 0 bases from V and 6 bases from J, leaving 12 bases between. CDR3 sequence: CASSLEGRVYEKLFF. The CDR3 bases are TGCGCCAGCAGCTTGGAGGGAAGGGTGTATGAAAAACTGTTTTTT.

The chain links TRBV6-5 to TRBJ1-1; D possibly corresponds to TRBD1 (5 bases). The CDR3 sequence is 15 residues long. Germline V gives CDR1 MNHEY, CDR2 SVGAGI. Trimming left V 6 bases short and J 3 bases short, with 17 bases between. CDR3 loop: CASRIRGPRDTEAFF. CDR3 coding DNA: TGTGCCAGCAGGATCCGGGGCCCTCGGGACACTGAAGCTTTCTTT.

This clone occurred a few times. This chain connects TRBV15 to TRBJ2-5; 8 nucleotides align to TRBD2. The J segment lost 2 bases and the V segment lost 4 bases, leaving 12 bases of the junction unmatched. Germline V gives CDR1 LNHNV, CDR2 YYDKDF (reference sequence). The CDR3 is 17 amino acids. The CDR3 protein is CATSIAGYTDIQETQYF. The CDR3 DNA is TGTGCCACCAGCATAGCGGGGTACACCGACATACAAGAGACCCAGTACTTC.

The rearrangement uses TRBV24-1 and TRBJ1-2; no definite D call. Trimming removed 3 bases from V and 6 bases from J, with 19 bases in between. CDR1 and CDR2 from the germline V gene are KGHDR and SFDVKD. This CDR3 has 16 amino acids. The CDR3: CATSDPLGIGENGYTF. The DNA of the CDR3 is TGTGCCACCAGTGATCCGCTTGGTATTGGCGAGAATGGCTACACCTTC.

The rearrangement uses TRBV24-1 and TRBJ2-7, with a possible D match to TRBD1 (5 bases). With 9 bases removed from V and 7 bases from J, the gap between germline ends came to 24 bases. Germline assignment: CDR1 KGHDR and CDR2 SFDVKD. The CDR3 is 15 residues long. CDR3 coding DNA: TGTGCCACCGCAGCCAGACAGTTAAGAGAAAGGGAGCAGTACTTC. Its protein product is CATAARQLREREQYF.

This clone was counted a single time. The chain joins TRBV6-6 to TRBJ1-6, with 8 bases aligning to TRBD1. There are 14 residues in the CDR3. Trimming at V came to 5 bases and at J to 10 bases, leaving 7 bases not matched to a gene. CDR1 is MNHNY and CDR2 is SVGAGI in the germline V gene (reference sequence). This CDR3 is CASSIGQGRSPLHF. For the CDR3, the DNA is TGTGCCAGCAGTATAGGACAGGGTCGCTCACCCCTCCACTTT.

The chain recombines TRBV24-1 with TRBJ2-2; D perhaps matches TRBD2 (5 bases). The CDR3 covers 14 residues. The germline gives CDR1 KGHDR, CDR2 SFDVKD. Trimming took off 12 bases at V and 0 bases at J, with 13 bases between the two ends. The CDR3 DNA sequence: TGTGCCCTCAGCGGTAGGTCGAACACCGGGGAGCTGTTTTTT. It encodes CALSGRSNTGELFF.

The genes are TRBV6-2 or TRBV6-3 and TRBJ2-7, with TRBD2 as a possible D gene (6 bases). The CDR3 is 16 residues long. The V and J ends lost 2 bases and 2 bases respectively, with 16 bases between them. The germline gives CDR1 MNHEY, CDR2 SVGEGT. The CDR3 DNA follows: TGTGCCAGCAGTTACGGAGGGGAACACCTAACCTACGAGCAGTACTTC. This sequence encodes CASSYGGEHLTYEQYF.

This clone was seen only a few times. The chain is built from TRBV18 and TRBJ2-7; no reliable D call. Germline loops: CDR1 KGHSH, CDR2 LQKENI. V lost 5 bases, J lost 5 bases, and 16 bases lay in between. The CDR3 contains 14 residues. CDR3 loop: CASSNGRTLDEQYF. The CDR3 DNA sequence: TGTGCCAGCTCAAACGGTCGGACCCTTGACGAGCAGTACTTC.

This clone was recorded a few times. J is TRBJ2-5 and V is TRBV9; no clear D gene. Germline-derived CDR1 and CDR2 are SGDLS and YYNGEE. CDR3 length: 14 amino acids. V was trimmed by 1 base and J by 0 bases, leaving 7 bases between them. The chain's CDR3 is CASSVWADQETQYF. The CDR3 nucleotides read TGTGCCAGCAGCGTATGGGCGGACCAAGAGACCCAGTACTTC.

This CDR3 reads CASRGDREDTEAFF. CDR3 DNA: TGCGCCAGCAGGGGGGACAGGGAAGATACTGAAGCTTTCTTT. The chain is built from TRBV5-1 and TRBJ1-1; 9 bases agree with TRBD1. Trimming removed 5 bases from V and 5 bases from J; junction bases left unmatched: 7. The CDR3 has 14 amino acids. Germline V gene lookup returns CDR1 SGHRS and CDR2 YFSETQ.

The chain recombines TRBV5-1 with TRBJ2-3; 7 bases line up with TRBD1. The CDR3 spans 15 residues. Germline V gene data show CDR1 as SGHRS and CDR2 as YFSETQ. With V trimmed by 3 bases and J by 0 bases, 4 bases remained unmatched. The CDR3 nucleotides are TGCGCCAGCAGCTCTGAGACAGGGAGCACAGATACGCAGTATTTT. Translated: CASSSETGSTDTQYF.

The chain recombines TRBV19 with TRBJ1-4; no clear D. Between the trimmed V and J ends, which lost 10 bases and 0 bases, there was a span of 12 bases. Germline CDR1 reads LNHDA; CDR2 reads SQIVND (reference sequence). The CDR3 runs 14 residues. The CDR3, as DNA: TGTGCCACAAGGCGGGGTCCAACTAATGAAAAACTGTTTTTT. The encoded protein is CATRRGPTNEKLFF.

Only a few counts were recorded for this clone. J is TRBJ1-5 and V is TRBV6-1; TRBD1 matches 10 bases. The CDR3 consists of 15 residues. J lost 7 bases, V lost 2 bases, and 5 bases had no gene match. Germline V gene sequence: CDR1 MNHNS, CDR2 SASEGT. The CDR3 is CASSEPTGGYQPQHF. CDR3 in DNA: TGTGCCAGCAGTGAACCGACAGGGGGCTACCAGCCCCAGCATTTT.

The V gene is TRBV19, the J gene TRBJ2-2; 9 bases agree with TRBD1. The CDR3 is made up of 15 amino acids. Losses at the gene ends were 3 bases for V and 7 bases for J; bases not matched to a gene: 6. Germline values: CDR1 LNHDA, CDR2 SQIVND (reference sequence). In DNA, the CDR3 is TGTGCCAGTAGTATTGGCACAGGGGGCATCGGGGAGCTGTTTTTT. Translation gives CASSIGTGGIGELFF.

The chain joins TRBV3-1 (or the pseudogene TRBV3-2) to TRBJ2-5, with D perhaps TRBD1 (6 bases). The CDR3 has 17 residues. Trimming left V 0 bases short and J 1 base short, with 15 bases between. Germline V gives CDR1 LGHDT, CDR2 YNNKEL (reference sequence). The CDR3 is CASSQDLIGQSQETQYF. In DNA, the CDR3 is TGTGCCAGCAGCCAAGATCTTATCGGACAGTCCCAAGAGACCCAGTACTTC.

The rearrangement joins TRBV7-8 to TRBJ2-6, with 8 bases aligning to TRBD1. J lost 4 bases, V lost 5 bases, and 7 bases had no gene match. CDR3 length: 16 amino acids. In germline, CDR1 is SGHVS, CDR2 FQNEAQ. CDR3 region: CASSPQGARGANVLTF. Written as DNA, the CDR3 is TGTGCCAGCAGCCCGCAGGGGGCGAGAGGGGCCAACGTCCTGACTTTC.

This clone was recorded once. The chain employs TRBV19 and TRBJ2-1; 8 bases are shared with TRBD1. The germline V gene has CDR1 LNHDA and CDR2 SQIVND (reference sequence). V trimming: 4 bases; J trimming: 3 bases; junction bases outside the gene matches: 5. The CDR3 sequence is 15 residues long. The CDR3 loop is CASSRATGVYNEQFF. CDR3 bases: TGTGCCAGTAGTAGAGCGACAGGGGTCTACAATGAGCAGTTCTTC.

The chain has TRBV30 and TRBJ2-3; 8 nucleotides agree with TRBD2. CDR1 GTSNPN and CDR2 SVGIG come from the germline V gene (reference sequence). V trimming: 0 bases; J trimming: 1 base; junction bases outside the gene matches: 6. CDR3 length equals 16 residues. CDR3 nucleotides: TGTGCCTGGAGTGTGGGCCTAGCGGGCGGCACAGATACGCAGTATTTT. It codes for CAWSVGLAGGTDTQYF.

The chain employs TRBV30 and TRBJ2-1, with TRBD2 matching over 9 bases. Germline trimming cut 3 bases from V and 8 bases from J; bases unmatched to any gene: 14. The germline V gene encodes CDR1 GTSNPN and CDR2 SVGIG (reference sequence). This CDR3 comprises 16 residues. The CDR3 DNA reads TGTGCCTGGAGAGTCGAGGGCGGGGGGGCCGTCCATGAGCAGTTCTTC. Its protein product is CAWRVEGGGAVHEQFF.

The chain employs TRBV7-6 and TRBJ1-4; TRBD1 matches at 8 bases. Germline values: CDR1 SGHVS, CDR2 FNYEAQ. CDR3 length: 16 residues. V lost 4 bases, J lost 2 bases, and 6 bases stayed unmatched. CDR3 nucleotide sequence: TGTGCCAGCAGCTCCAAGACAGGGGAGACTAATGAAAAACTGTTTTTT. Translating gives CASSSKTGETNEKLFF. The full variable domain, completed using reference TRBV7-6 and TRBJ1-4, is GAGVSQSPRYKVTKRGQDVALRCDPISGHVSLYWYRQALGQGPEFLTYFNYEAQQDKSGLPNDRFSAERPEGSISTLTIQRTEQRDSAMYRCASSSKTGETNEKLFFGSGTQLSVL.

V usage is TRBV5-1 and J usage is TRBJ2-1, with D perhaps assigned TRBD1 or TRBD2 (6 bases each). CDR3 size: 14 residues. Germline V gene lookup returns CDR1 SGHRS and CDR2 YFSETQ. V was pared by 4 bases and J by 8 bases, with 16 bases between. The CDR3 sequence: CASSLGGPMDEQFF. Here the CDR3 DNA reads TGCGCCAGCAGCCTGGGGGGCCCGATGGATGAGCAGTTCTTC. Using reference TRBV5-1 and TRBJ2-1 for the parts outside the CDR3, the full variable domain is KAGVTQTPRYLIKTRGQQVTLSCSPISGHRSVSWYQQTPGQGLQFLFEYFSETQRNKGNFPGRFSGRQFSNSRSEMNVSTLELGDSALYLCASSLGGPMDEQFFGPGTRLTVL.

For this clone: The sample carries other DNA sequences with the same CDR3. The chain combines TRBV15 with TRBJ1-6, with TRBD1 matching over 7 bases. Germline-derived CDR1 and CDR2 are LNHNV and YYDKDF (reference sequence). The length of the CDR3 is 15 residues. After removal of 0 bases from V and 6 bases from J, the junction contained 2 bases not matched to a gene. The CDR3 nucleotides are TGTGCCACCAGCAGAGACAGGGGGGGTAATTCACCCCTCCACTTT. Encoded protein: CATSRDRGGNSPLHF. Supplemented by reference TRBV15 and TRBJ1-6, the full variable domain reads DAMVIQNPRYQVTQFGKPVTLSCSQTLNHNVMYWYQQKSSQAPKLLFHYYDKDFNNEADTPDNFQSRRPNTSFCFLDIRSPGLGDTAMYLCATSRDRGGNSPLHFGNGTRLTVT.

This clone was detected a few times. The rearrangement uses TRBV6-6 and TRBJ1-3; no definite D call. The V end was cut by 4 bases, the J end by 0 bases, with 10 bases between. Per germline, CDR1 MNHNY and CDR2 SVGAGI (reference sequence). The length of the CDR3 is 15 residues. The CDR3, as DNA: TGTGCCAGCAGTTCCTGGGCCTACTCTGGAAACACCATATATTTT. This translates into CASSSWAYSGNTIYF.

The chain is built from TRBV7-5 and TRBJ1-3. TRBV7-5 is shown as a pseudogene. This CDR3 is built from 12 residues. CDR3: CAREGTGNTIYF. DNA of the CDR3: TGTGCCCGGGAGGGGACCGGAAACACCATATATTTT.

This sequence joins TRBV4-2 and TRBJ1-5; D is unresolved. The CDR3 sequence is 14 residues long. V lost 0 bases to trimming and J lost 5 bases, with 8 bases between them. Germline CDR1 and CDR2: LGHNA and YNFKEQ. CDR3 in amino acids: CASSQELRDQPQHF. In DNA form, the CDR3 reads TGTGCCAGCAGCCAAGAATTGAGGGATCAGCCCCAGCATTTT.

This clone has a handful of counts. This chain connects TRBV28 to TRBJ2-4; TRBD1 matches at 9 bases. Germline CDR1 MDHEN, CDR2 SYDVKM. The CDR3 totals 19 residues. V trimming: 2 bases; J trimming: 0 bases; junction bases outside the gene matches: 11. CDR3 DNA: TGTGCCAGCAGTTTACTCCCGGGACAGGGAATCCTAGCCAAAAACATTCAGTACTTC. It translates to CASSLLPGQGILAKNIQYF. Full variable domain (rest looked up from reference TRBV28 and TRBJ2-4): DVKVTQSSRYLVKRTGEKVFLECVQDMDHENMFWYRQDPGLGLRLIYFSYDVKMKEKGDIPEGYSVSREKKERFSLILESASTNQTSMYLCASSLLPGQGILAKNIQYFGAGTRLSVL.